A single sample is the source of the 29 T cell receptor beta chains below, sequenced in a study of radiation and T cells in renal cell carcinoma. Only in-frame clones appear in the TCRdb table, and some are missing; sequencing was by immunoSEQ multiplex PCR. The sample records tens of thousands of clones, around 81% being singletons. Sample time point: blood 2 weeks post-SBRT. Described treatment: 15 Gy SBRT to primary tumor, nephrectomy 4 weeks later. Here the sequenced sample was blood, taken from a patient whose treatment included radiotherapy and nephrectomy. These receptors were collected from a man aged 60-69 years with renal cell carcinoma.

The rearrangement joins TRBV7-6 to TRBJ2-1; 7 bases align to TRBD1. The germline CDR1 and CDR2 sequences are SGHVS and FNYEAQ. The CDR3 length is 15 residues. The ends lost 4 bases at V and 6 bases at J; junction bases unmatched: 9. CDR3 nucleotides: TGTGCCAGCAGCTACAGGGGCTCAAATTTCAATGAGCAGTTCTTC. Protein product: CASSYRGSNFNEQFF.

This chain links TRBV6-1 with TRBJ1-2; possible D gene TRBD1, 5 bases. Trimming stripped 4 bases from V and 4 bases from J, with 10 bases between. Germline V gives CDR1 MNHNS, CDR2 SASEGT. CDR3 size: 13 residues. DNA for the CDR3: TGTGCCAGCAGTGGCGGGACGACCTATGGCTACACCTTC. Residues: CASSGGTTYGYTF.

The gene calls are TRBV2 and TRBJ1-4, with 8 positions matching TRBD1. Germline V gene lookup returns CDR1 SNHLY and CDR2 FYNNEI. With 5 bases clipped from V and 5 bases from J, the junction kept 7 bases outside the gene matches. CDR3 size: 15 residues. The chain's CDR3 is CASSTATGENEKLFF. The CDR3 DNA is TGTGCCAGCAGTACCGCGACAGGGGAAAATGAAAAACTGTTTTTT.

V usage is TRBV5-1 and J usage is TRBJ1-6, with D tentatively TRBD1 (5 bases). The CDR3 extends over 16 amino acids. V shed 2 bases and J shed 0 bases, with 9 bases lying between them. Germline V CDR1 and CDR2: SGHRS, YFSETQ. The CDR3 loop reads CASSLEGSSYNSPLHF. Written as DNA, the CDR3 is TGCGCCAGCAGCTTAGAGGGGAGCTCCTATAATTCACCCCTCCACTTT.

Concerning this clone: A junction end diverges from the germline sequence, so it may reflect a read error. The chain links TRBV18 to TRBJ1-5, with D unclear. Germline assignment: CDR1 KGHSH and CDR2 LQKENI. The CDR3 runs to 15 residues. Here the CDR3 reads CASSLEQTSSQPQHF. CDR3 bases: TGTGCCAGCTCACTTGAACAAACCAGCAGTCAGCCCCAGCATTTT.

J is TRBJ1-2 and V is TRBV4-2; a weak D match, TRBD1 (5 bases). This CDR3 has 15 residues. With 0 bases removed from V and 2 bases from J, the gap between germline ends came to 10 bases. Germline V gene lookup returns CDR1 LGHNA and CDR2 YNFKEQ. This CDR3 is CASSQEAGGNYGYTF. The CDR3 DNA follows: TGTGCCAGCAGCCAAGAGGCGGGGGGGAACTATGGCTACACCTTC.

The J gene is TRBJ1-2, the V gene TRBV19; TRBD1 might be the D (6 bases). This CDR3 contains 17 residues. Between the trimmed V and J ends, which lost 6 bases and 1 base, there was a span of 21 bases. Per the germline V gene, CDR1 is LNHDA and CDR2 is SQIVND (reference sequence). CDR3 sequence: CASRRFGQKDDNYGYTF. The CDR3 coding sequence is TGTGCCAGTAGGCGCTTTGGACAGAAGGACGATAACTATGGCTACACCTTC.

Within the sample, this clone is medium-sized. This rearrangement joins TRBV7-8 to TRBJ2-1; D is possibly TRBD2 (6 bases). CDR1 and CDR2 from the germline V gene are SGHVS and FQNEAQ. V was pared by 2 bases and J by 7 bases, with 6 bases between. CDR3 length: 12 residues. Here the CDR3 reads CASSLLANEQFF. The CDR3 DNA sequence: TGTGCCAGCAGCTTACTAGCGAATGAGCAGTTCTTC. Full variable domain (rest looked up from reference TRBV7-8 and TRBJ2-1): GAGVSQSPRYKVAKRGQDVALRCDPISGHVSLFWYQQALGQGPEFLTYFQNEAQLDKSGLPSDRFFAERPEGSVSTLKIQRTQQEDSAVYLCASSLLANEQFFGPGTRLTVL.

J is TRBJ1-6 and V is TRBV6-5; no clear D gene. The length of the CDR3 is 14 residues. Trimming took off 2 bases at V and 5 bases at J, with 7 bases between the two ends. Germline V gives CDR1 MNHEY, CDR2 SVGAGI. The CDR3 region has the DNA TGTGCCAGCAGTTACATCAAAGATAATTCACCCCTCCACTTT. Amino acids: CASSYIKDNSPLHF.

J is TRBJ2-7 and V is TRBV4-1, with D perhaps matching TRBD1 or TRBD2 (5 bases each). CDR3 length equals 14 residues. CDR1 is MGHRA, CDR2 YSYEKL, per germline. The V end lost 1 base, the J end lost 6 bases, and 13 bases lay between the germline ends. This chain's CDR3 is CASSQARDHAEQYF. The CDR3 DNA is TGCGCCAGCAGCCAAGCCCGGGACCACGCCGAGCAGTACTTC.

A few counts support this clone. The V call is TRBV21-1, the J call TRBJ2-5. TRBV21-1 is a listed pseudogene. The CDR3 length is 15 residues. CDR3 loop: CASSNRRPVGETQYF. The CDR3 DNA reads TGTGCCAGCAGCAATCGAAGGCCCGTGGGAGAGACCCAGTACTTC.

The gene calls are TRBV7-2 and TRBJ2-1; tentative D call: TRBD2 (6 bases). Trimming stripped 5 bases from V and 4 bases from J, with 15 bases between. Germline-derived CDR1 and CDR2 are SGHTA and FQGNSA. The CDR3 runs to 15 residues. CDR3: CASSEEDYGYNEQFF. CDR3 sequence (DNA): TGTGCCAGCAGCGAAGAGGACTACGGATACAATGAGCAGTTCTTC.

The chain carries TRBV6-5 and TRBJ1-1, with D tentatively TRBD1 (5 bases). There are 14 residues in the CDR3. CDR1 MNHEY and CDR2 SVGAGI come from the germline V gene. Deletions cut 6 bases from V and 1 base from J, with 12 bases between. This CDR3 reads CASSSGGGNTEAFF. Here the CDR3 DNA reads TGTGCCAGCAGCAGCGGTGGGGGGAACACTGAAGCTTTCTTT.

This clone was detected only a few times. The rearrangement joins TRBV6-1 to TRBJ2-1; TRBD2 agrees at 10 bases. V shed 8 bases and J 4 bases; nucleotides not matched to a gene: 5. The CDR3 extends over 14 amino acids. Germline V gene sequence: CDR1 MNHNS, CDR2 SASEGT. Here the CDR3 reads CASLLAGAYNEQFF. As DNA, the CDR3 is TGTGCCAGCCTTCTAGCGGGGGCTTACAATGAGCAGTTCTTC.

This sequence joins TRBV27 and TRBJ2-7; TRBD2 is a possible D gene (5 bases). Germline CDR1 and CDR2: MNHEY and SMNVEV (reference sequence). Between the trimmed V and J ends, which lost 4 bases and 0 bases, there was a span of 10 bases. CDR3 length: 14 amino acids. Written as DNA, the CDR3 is TGTGCCAGCAGTTATATAGGGAGCTCCTACGAGCAGTACTTC. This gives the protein CASSYIGSSYEQYF.

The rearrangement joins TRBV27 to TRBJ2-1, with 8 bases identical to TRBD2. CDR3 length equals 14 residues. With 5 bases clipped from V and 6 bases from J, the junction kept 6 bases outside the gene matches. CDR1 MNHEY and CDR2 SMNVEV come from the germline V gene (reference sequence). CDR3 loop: CASSTPGLVNEQFF. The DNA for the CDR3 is TGTGCCAGCAGTACTCCGGGACTAGTCAATGAGCAGTTCTTC.

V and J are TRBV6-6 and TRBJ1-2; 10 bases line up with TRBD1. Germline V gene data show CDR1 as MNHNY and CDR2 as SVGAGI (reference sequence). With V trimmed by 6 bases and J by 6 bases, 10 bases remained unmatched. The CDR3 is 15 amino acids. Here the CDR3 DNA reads TGTGCCAGCAGCTTCAAAAGGGGACAGGGGAATGGCTACACCTTC. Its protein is CASSFKRGQGNGYTF.

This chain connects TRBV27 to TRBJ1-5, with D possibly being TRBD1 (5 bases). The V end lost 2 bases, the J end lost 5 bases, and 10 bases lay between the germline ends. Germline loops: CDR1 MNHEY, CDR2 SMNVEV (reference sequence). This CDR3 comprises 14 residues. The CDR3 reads CASSLGGYDQPQHF. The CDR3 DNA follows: TGTGCCAGCAGTTTAGGGGGTTATGATCAGCCCCAGCATTTT.

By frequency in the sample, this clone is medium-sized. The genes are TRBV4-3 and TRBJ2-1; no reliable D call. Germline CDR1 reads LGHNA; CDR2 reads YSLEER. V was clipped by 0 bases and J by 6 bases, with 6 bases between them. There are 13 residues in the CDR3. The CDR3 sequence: CASSQDPPNEQFF. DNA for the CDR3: TGCGCCAGCAGCCAAGACCCCCCCAATGAGCAGTTCTTC.

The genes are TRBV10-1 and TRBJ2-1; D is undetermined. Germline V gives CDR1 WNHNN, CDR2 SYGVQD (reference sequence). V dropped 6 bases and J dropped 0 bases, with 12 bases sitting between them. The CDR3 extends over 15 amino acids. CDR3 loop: CASRGIHSSYNEQFF. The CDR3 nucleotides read TGCGCCAGCAGGGGAATACATAGCTCCTACAATGAGCAGTTCTTC.

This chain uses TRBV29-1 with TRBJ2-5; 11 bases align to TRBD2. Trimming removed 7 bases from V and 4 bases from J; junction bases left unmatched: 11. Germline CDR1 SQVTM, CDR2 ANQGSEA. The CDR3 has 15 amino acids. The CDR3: CSARPTLAGGETQYF. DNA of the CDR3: TGCAGCGCCCGTCCCACCCTAGCGGGAGGAGAGACCCAGTACTTC.

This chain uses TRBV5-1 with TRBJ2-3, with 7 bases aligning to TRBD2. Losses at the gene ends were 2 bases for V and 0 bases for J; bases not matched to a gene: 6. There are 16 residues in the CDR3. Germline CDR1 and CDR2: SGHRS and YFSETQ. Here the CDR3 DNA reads TGCGCCAGCAGCTTAGGCGGGGGTGGTAGCACAGATACGCAGTATTTT. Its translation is CASSLGGGGSTDTQYF.

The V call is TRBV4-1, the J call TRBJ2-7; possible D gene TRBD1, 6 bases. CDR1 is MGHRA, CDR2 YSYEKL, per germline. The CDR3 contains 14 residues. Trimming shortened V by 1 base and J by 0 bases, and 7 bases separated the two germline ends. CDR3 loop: CASSQARGSYEQYV. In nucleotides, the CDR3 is TGCGCCAGCAGCCAAGCCAGGGGCTCCTACGAGCAGTACGTC.

CDR3 nucleotides: TGTGCCAGCAGTGTCAGCGGAGCCCAAGATACGCAGTATTTT. It translates to CASSVSGAQDTQYF. This chain joins TRBV25-1 and TRBJ2-3; D might be TRBD2 (5 bases). This CDR3 comprises 14 residues. Germline values: CDR1 MGHDK, CDR2 SYGVNS. V was trimmed by 4 bases and J by 5 bases, leaving 13 bases between them.

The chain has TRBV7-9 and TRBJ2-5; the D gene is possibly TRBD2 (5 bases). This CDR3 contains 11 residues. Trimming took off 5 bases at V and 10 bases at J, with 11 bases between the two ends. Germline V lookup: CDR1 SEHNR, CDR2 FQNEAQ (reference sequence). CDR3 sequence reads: CASSPGYGQYF. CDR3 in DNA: TGTGCCAGCAGCCCGGGGTATGGCCAGTACTTC.

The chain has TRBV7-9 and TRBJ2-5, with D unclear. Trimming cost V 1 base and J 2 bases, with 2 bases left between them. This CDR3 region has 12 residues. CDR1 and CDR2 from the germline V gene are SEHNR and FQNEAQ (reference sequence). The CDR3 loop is CASSLGQETQYF. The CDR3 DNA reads TGTGCCAGCAGCTTAGGGCAAGAGACCCAGTACTTC.

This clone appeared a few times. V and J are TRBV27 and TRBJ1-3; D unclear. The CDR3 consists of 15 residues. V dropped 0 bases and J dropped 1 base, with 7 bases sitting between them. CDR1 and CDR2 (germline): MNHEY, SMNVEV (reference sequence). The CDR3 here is CASSLSGGSGNTIYF. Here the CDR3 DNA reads TGTGCCAGCAGTTTATCTGGAGGATCTGGAAACACCATATATTTT.

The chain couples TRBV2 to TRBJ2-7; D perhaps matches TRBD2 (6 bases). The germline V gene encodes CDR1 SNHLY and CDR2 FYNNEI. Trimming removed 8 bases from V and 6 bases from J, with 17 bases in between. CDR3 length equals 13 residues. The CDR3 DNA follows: TGTGCCAGCGGGGGGACCCCACCCTCCGAGCAGTACTTC. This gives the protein CASGGTPPSEQYF.

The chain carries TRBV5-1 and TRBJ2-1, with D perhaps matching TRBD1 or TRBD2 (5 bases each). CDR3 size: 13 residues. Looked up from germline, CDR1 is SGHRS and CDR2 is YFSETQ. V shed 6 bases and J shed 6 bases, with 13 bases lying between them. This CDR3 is CASNTGTINEQFF. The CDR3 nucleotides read TGCGCCAGCAACACCGGGACCATCAATGAGCAGTTCTTC.